These 29 T cell receptor beta chains share one sample of origin, sequenced in a study of OX40 agonist ivuxolimab in advanced cancers. TCRdb's copy holds only in-frame clones and misses some; the assay was immunoSEQ multiplex PCR. The table records around 46,000 clones, 70% to 85% of them present only once. The sequencing here drew on CD4+ or CD8+ T cells sorted from blood, taken in a trial of the OX40 agonist ivuxolimab. Source of these receptors: an adult with an advanced solid tumor such as melanoma, head and neck, liver or kidney cancer.

The chain employs TRBV2 and TRBJ1-2; tentative D call: TRBD1 (5 bases). Trimming shortened V by 6 bases and J by 5 bases, and 19 bases separated the two germline ends. CDR3 length: 15 residues. Looked up from germline, CDR1 is SNHLY and CDR2 is FYNNEI. This CDR3 reads CASRYRKEGSYGYTF. The CDR3 region has the DNA TGTGCCAGCAGATACAGGAAGGAGGGGAGTTATGGCTACACCTTC.

V usage is TRBV7-9 and J usage is TRBJ2-3; D possibly corresponds to TRBD2 (5 bases). This CDR3 contains 16 residues. Germline CDR1 reads SEHNR; CDR2 reads FQNEAQ (reference sequence). With 4 bases removed from V and 2 bases from J, the gap between germline ends came to 16 bases. CDR3 nucleotide sequence: TGTGCCAGCAGCTCGACTACATTAGGTCACACAGATACGCAGTATTTT. The encoded protein is CASSSTTLGHTDTQYF.

The chain links TRBV4-1 to TRBJ2-5; D is undetermined. V dropped 4 bases and J dropped 5 bases, with 11 bases sitting between them. Germline values: CDR1 MGHRA, CDR2 YSYEKL. CDR3 size: 13 residues. In DNA, the CDR3 is TGCGCCAGCAGCCGATCCATGCGGGAGACCCAGTACTTC. Amino acids: CASSRSMRETQYF.

The chain employs TRBV11-2 and TRBJ2-7, with D possibly TRBD1 on 6 matching bases. V lost 3 bases, J lost 2 bases, and 8 bases lay in between. This CDR3 spans 13 amino acids. The germline gives CDR1 SGHAT, CDR2 FQNNGV. CDR3 sequence reads: CASSFDRTYEQYF. DNA for the CDR3: TGTGCCAGCAGCTTCGACAGGACCTACGAGCAGTACTTC.

DNA for the CDR3: TGTGCCAGCAGCCTTTGGAGCACAGATACGCAGTATTTT. Translated, it gives CASSLWSTDTQYF. The chain couples TRBV5-4 to TRBJ2-3; D is unresolved. This CDR3 is 13 amino acids long. V lost 4 bases and J 0 bases, leaving 6 bases between the germline ends. CDR1 is SGHNT and CDR2 is YYREEE in the germline V gene (reference sequence).

This CDR3 is CASSVLGMGNEQFF. The CDR3 DNA sequence: TGTGCCAGCAGCGTATTAGGGATGGGCAATGAGCAGTTCTTC. The rearrangement links TRBV9 to TRBJ2-1; D gene ambiguous. This CDR3 is built from 14 residues. Trimming stripped 1 base from V and 6 bases from J, with 11 bases between. Germline CDR1 reads SGDLS; CDR2 reads YYNGEE.

The chain is built from TRBV7-3 and TRBJ2-3; D is unresolved. The length of the CDR3 is 15 residues. The V gene's germline CDR1 is SGHTA and CDR2 FQGTGA. Trimming shortened V by 2 bases and J by 3 bases, and 12 bases separated the two germline ends. The CDR3 spells CASSLVGGVTDTQYF. The CDR3 DNA reads TGTGCCAGCAGCTTAGTCGGTGGGGTTACAGATACGCAGTATTTT.

This chain uses TRBV7-8 with TRBJ1-1; no firm D call. Germline lookup yields CDR1 SGHVS and CDR2 FQNEAQ. The CDR3 has 14 amino acids. Trimming took off 1 base at V and 1 base at J, with 7 bases between the two ends. The CDR3 DNA reads TGTGCCAGCAGCTTAGGGACGTCGAACACTGAAGCTTTCTTT. Amino acids: CASSLGTSNTEAFF.

The gene calls are TRBV7-2 and TRBJ1-3; a possible D gene is TRBD1 (5 bases). V lost 1 base and J lost 0, with 19 bases in between. CDR3 length equals 19 residues. The germline V gene encodes CDR1 SGHTA and CDR2 FQGNSA. As DNA, the CDR3 is TGTGCCAGCAGCTTAGTGGGGTCTTGGGGTGGGGCCTCTGGAAACACCATATATTTT. Amino acids: CASSLVGSWGGASGNTIYF.

This chain links TRBV11-3 with TRBJ2-7, with D possibly matching TRBD2 (5 bases). V lost 3 bases and J lost 0, with 15 bases in between. Per the germline V gene, CDR1 is SGHNT and CDR2 is YENEEA. The CDR3 covers 16 residues. Here the CDR3 DNA reads TGTGCCAGCAGCTTCCGGGAATTGATTAACTCCTACGAGCAGTACTTC. Residues: CASSFRELINSYEQYF.

This rearrangement joins TRBV4-2 to TRBJ1-1; D may be TRBD1 (5 bases). Trimming pared 0 bases from V and 3 bases from J, leaving 11 bases between. CDR1 LGHNA and CDR2 YNFKEQ come from the germline V gene. The CDR3 length is 15 residues. The CDR3 is CASSQDPRGYTEAFF. The CDR3 DNA sequence: TGTGCCAGCAGCCAAGATCCACGGGGGTACACTGAAGCTTTCTTT.

In its sample, this clone was seen a few times. The chain couples TRBV5-1 to TRBJ1-4, with a possible D match to TRBD1 (5 bases). The CDR3 spans 19 residues. Germline V gene sequence: CDR1 SGHRS, CDR2 YFSETQ. The ends were cut back, 6 bases at V and 6 bases at J, with 30 bases in the middle. The CDR3, as DNA: TGCGCCAGCACTCCTCCAAAGGCGGGCAGGGTAAGAAGGGATGAAAAACTGTTTTTT. Residues: CASTPPKAGRVRRDEKLFF.

The rearrangement links TRBV28 to TRBJ1-2, with D possibly matching TRBD1 (6 bases). Trimming stripped 1 base from V and 8 bases from J, with 11 bases between. The V gene's germline CDR1 is MDHEN and CDR2 SYDVKM. The CDR3 spans 13 residues. The CDR3 DNA reads TGTGCCAGCAGTTTATACGGGGGCGGAGGCTACACCTTC. Translation: CASSLYGGGGYTF.

This clone was observed once. The chain uses TRBV5-4 and TRBJ1-2; 10 bases align to TRBD1. CDR3 length equals 15 residues. The junction had 7 bases not matched to a gene; V was cut back by 0 bases and J by 8 bases. The germline V gene has CDR1 SGHNT and CDR2 YYREEE (reference sequence). CDR3 bases: TGTGCCAGCAGCTTGGCCCGACAGGGGGCAGGGGGCTACACCTTC. Protein sequence: CASSLARQGAGGYTF.

V gene TRBV30 combines with J gene TRBJ2-1, with 11 bases matching TRBD2. CDR1 is GTSNPN and CDR2 is SVGIG in the germline V gene (reference sequence). Losses at the gene ends were 0 bases for V and 8 bases for J; bases not matched to a gene: 6. This CDR3 spans 15 amino acids. In nucleotides, the CDR3 is TGTGCCTGGAGTGTAGGTAGCGGGGGGGCCGATGAGCAGTTCTTC. Protein: CAWSVGSGGADEQFF.

V gene TRBV5-4 combines with J gene TRBJ2-1; a possible D gene is TRBD2 (5 bases). CDR1 SGHNT and CDR2 YYREEE come from the germline V gene (reference sequence). The CDR3 length is 17 residues. Between the trimmed V and J ends, which lost 0 bases and 1 base, there was a span of 14 bases. The CDR3 coding sequence is TGTGCCAGCAGCTTGGATGTCGGAAGAGGGTCCTACAATGAGCAGTTCTTC. It translates to CASSLDVGRGSYNEQFF. Based on the CDR3 plus reference TRBV5-4 and TRBJ2-1, the full variable domain is ETGVTQSPTHLIKTRGQQVTLRCSSQSGHNTVSWYQQALGQGPQFIFQYYREEENGRGNFPPRFSGLQFPNYSSELNVNALELDDSALYLCASSLDVGRGSYNEQFFGPGTRLTVL.

The CDR3 DNA reads as TGTGCCTCCTGGGAAAGGGTTTTAGCTTTCTTT. This translates into CASWERVLAFF. The V gene is TRBV6-5, the J gene TRBJ1-1; no clear D. V was cut by 11 bases and J by 10 bases, with 17 bases left in between. There are 11 residues in the CDR3. Germline V lookup: CDR1 MNHEY, CDR2 SVGAGI.

This sequence joins TRBV6-5 and TRBJ2-5; no clear D. V was shortened by 4 bases and J by 8 bases, with 11 bases between the two germline ends. CDR3 size: 12 residues. Germline V lookup: CDR1 MNHEY, CDR2 SVGAGI. The CDR3 DNA sequence: TGTGCCAGCAGTTCCGCTCAAGCCACCCAGTACTTC. Translating it yields CASSSAQATQYF.

V is TRBV28 and J is TRBJ1-1, with no clear D. CDR3 length: 14 amino acids. Germline CDR1 is MDHEN and CDR2 is SYDVKM. Trimming cost V 2 bases and J 1 base, with 8 bases left between them. The CDR3 DNA sequence: TGTGCCAGCAGTTTAGACCAAGGGAACACTGAAGCTTTCTTT. It encodes CASSLDQGNTEAFF. Together with reference TRBV28 and TRBJ1-1, the CDR3 gives the full variable domain: DVKVTQSSRYLVKRTGEKVFLECVQDMDHENMFWYRQDPGLGLRLIYFSYDVKMKEKGDIPEGYSVSREKKERFSLILESASTNQTSMYLCASSLDQGNTEAFFGQGTRLTVV.

By frequency in the sample, this clone is medium-sized. The gene calls are TRBV2 and TRBJ1-6; unclear D gene. The V end lost 6 bases, the J end lost 7 bases, and 13 bases lay between the germline ends. CDR1 and CDR2 from the germline V gene are SNHLY and FYNNEI. The CDR3 sequence is 14 residues long. The CDR3 DNA reads TGTGCCAGCAGAAGAAACAACCTAAATTCACCCCTCCACTTT. Amino acid sequence: CASRRNNLNSPLHF.

This clone was seen a single time. This chain uses TRBV5-1 with TRBJ2-2; possibly TRBD2 for D (5 bases). Trimming removed 0 bases at V and 6 bases at J, with 6 bases between. This CDR3 has 13 amino acids. Germline loops: CDR1 SGHRS, CDR2 YFSETQ. CDR3 DNA sequence: TGCGCCAGCAGCTTGGACGGGGCCGGGGAGCTGTTTTTT. Its translation is CASSLDGAGELFF.

This sequence joins TRBV5-6 and TRBJ2-2; perhaps D is TRBD1 or TRBD2 (5 bases each). Germline V gives CDR1 SGHDT, CDR2 YYEEEE. Trimming cost V 1 base and J 4 bases, with 14 bases left between them. This CDR3 contains 16 residues. CDR3 nucleotides: TGTGCCAGCAGCTTGTCCCAGGGAGTAGGCACCGGGGAGCTGTTTTTT. Protein product: CASSLSQGVGTGELFF.

The count of this clone is one. In DNA, the CDR3 is TGCGCCAGCAGTGAGGGGAACACAGATACGCAGTATTTT. Translated: CASSEGNTDTQYF. The J gene is TRBJ2-3, the V gene TRBV5-1; D tentatively reads TRBD1 or TRBD2 (5 bases each). The germline CDR1 and CDR2 sequences are SGHRS and YFSETQ. This CDR3 comprises 13 residues. The V and J ends lost 5 bases and 2 bases respectively, with 9 bases between them.

The chain is built from TRBV10-3 and TRBJ1-3; D not certain. Trimming stripped 7 bases from V and 8 bases from J, with 15 bases between. CDR3 size: 13 residues. Germline CDR1 reads ENHRY; CDR2 reads SYGVKD. The CDR3 DNA sequence: TGTGCCATCACCCCTCTACCCGGGGACACCATATATTTT. Protein: CAITPLPGDTIYF.

This chain links TRBV5-6 with TRBJ1-1; TRBD1 might be the D (5 bases). The V end was cut by 4 bases, the J end by 1 base, with 11 bases between. The CDR3 has 14 residues. Germline V CDR1 and CDR2: SGHDT, YYEEEE. The CDR3 protein is CASSPGTENTEAFF. The CDR3 region has the DNA TGTGCCAGCAGCCCAGGGACGGAGAACACTGAAGCTTTCTTT.

The gene calls are TRBV5-1 and TRBJ2-5; D assignment may be TRBD1 or TRBD2 (5 bases each). Trimming shortened V by 1 base and J by 4 bases, and 11 bases separated the two germline ends. This CDR3 contains 14 residues. Germline CDR1 SGHRS, CDR2 YFSETQ. The CDR3 sequence: CASSLFGAGETQYF. CDR3 in DNA: TGCGCCAGCAGCTTGTTCGGGGCGGGAGAGACCCAGTACTTC.

CDR3 protein: CASSQRPGGPSQETQYF. DNA for the CDR3: TGCGCCAGCAGCCAAAGACCGGGGGGCCCCTCCCAAGAGACCCAGTACTTC. The V call is TRBV5-1, the J call TRBJ2-5, with a tentative D call TRBD2 (7 bases). This CDR3 region has 17 residues. Between the trimmed V and J ends, which lost 4 bases and 1 base, there was a span of 20 bases. Per germline, CDR1 SGHRS and CDR2 YFSETQ.

The chain couples TRBV18 to TRBJ2-1; TRBD2 matches 8 bases. This CDR3 contains 17 residues. Germline CDR1 and CDR2: KGHSH and LQKENI. V was clipped by 3 bases and J by 7 bases; unmatched bases: 14. CDR3 nucleotide sequence: TGTGCCAGCTCACCCGCCCTTAGCGGGGCCGTTTCGAATGAGCAGTTCTTC. This codes for CASSPALSGAVSNEQFF. Filled out from reference TRBV18 and TRBJ2-1, the complete variable domain reads NAGVMQNPRHLVRRRGQEARLRCSPMKGHSHVYWYRQLPEEGLKFMVYLQKENIIDESGMPKERFSAEFPKEGPSILRIQQVVRGDSAAYFCASSPALSGAVSNEQFFGPGTRLTVL.

The chain carries TRBV6-5 and TRBJ1-1; maybe TRBD1 (6 bases). This CDR3 has 14 amino acids. Trimming left V 5 bases short and J 4 bases short, with 14 bases between. Germline V gene sequence: CDR1 MNHEY, CDR2 SVGAGI. CDR3 sequence: CASSRGGAGTEAFF. CDR3 DNA: TGTGCCAGCAGTCGGGGGGGGGCGGGCACTGAAGCTTTCTTT.